The rows below give T cell receptor beta chains drawn from one sample of a study of T cell responses to AZD1222 COVID-19 vaccine. Here immunoSEQ multiplex PCR was the method, and the copy in TCRdb shows in-frame clones only, minus some. The sample carries over 150,000 clones, 80% to 90% recorded once. The material was peripheral blood, obtained on day 0 of MenACWY control vaccination. The receptors here all came from an adult in good health. Both conserved end residues are part of each CDR3. A D gene is named only where the DNA matches it firmly. Some rows have no size entry. The others give once, few or many, or a class for an expanded clone.

clone_size: few; v_call: TRBV12-3/TRBV12-4; cdr3_length: 11; d_call: -; j_call: TRBJ1-2; cdr3_nt: TGTGCCAGCAGGGATAACTATGGCTACACCTTC; cdr3_aa: CASRDNYGYTF
clone_size: -; v_call: TRBV19; cdr3_length: 15; d_call: TRBD1; j_call: TRBJ1-1; cdr3_nt: TGTGCCAGGCTATATACCACAGGGGAGGAAACTGAAGCTTTCTTT; cdr3_aa: CARLYTTGEETEAFF
clone_size: -; v_call: TRBV6-2/TRBV6-3; cdr3_length: 17; d_call: TRBD1; j_call: TRBJ1-1; cdr3_nt: TGTGCCAGCAGCAAGGACAGGGGACTAATAATGAACACTGAAGCTTTCTTT; cdr3_aa: CASSKDRGLIMNTEAFF
clone_size: -; v_call: TRBV10-3; cdr3_length: 17; d_call: TRBD2; j_call: TRBJ2-3; cdr3_nt: TGTGCCATCAGATCGACTAGCGAGTTGGGGGCCGCCGATACGCAGTATTTT; cdr3_aa: CAIRSTSELGAADTQYF
clone_size: once; v_call: TRBV14; cdr3_length: 12; d_call: TRBD1; j_call: TRBJ1-6; cdr3_nt: TGTGCCAGCAGCCAAGCGCAGGGGGCCCTCCACTTT; cdr3_aa: CASSQAQGALHF
clone_size: -; v_call: TRBV2; cdr3_length: 15; d_call: -; j_call: TRBJ2-2; cdr3_nt: TGTGCCAGCAGTTCCTCAGGGATTCCGACCGGGGAGCTGTTTTTT; cdr3_aa: CASSSSGIPTGELFF
clone_size: few; v_call: TRBV19; cdr3_length: 13; d_call: -; j_call: TRBJ1-5; cdr3_nt: TGTGCCAGTAGTATGCGTCCAGATCAGCCCCAGCATTTT; cdr3_aa: CASSMRPDQPQHF
clone_size: once; v_call: TRBV19; cdr3_length: 14; d_call: TRBD1; j_call: TRBJ2-7; cdr3_nt: TGTGCCAGTAGTCCCCCTGGGACAGGCTACGAGCAGTACTTC; cdr3_aa: CASSPPGTGYEQYF
clone_size: -; v_call: TRBV5-1; cdr3_length: 15; d_call: -; j_call: TRBJ1-5; cdr3_nt: TGCGCCAGCAGCGTAGGGGTTTCTAGCAATCAGCCCCAGCATTTT; cdr3_aa: CASSVGVSSNQPQHF
clone_size: -; v_call: TRBV15; cdr3_length: 15; d_call: -; j_call: TRBJ2-6; cdr3_nt: TGTGCCACCAGCGGTACTAGATCCGGGGCCAACGTCCTGACTTTC; cdr3_aa: CATSGTRSGANVLTF
clone_size: once; v_call: TRBV28; cdr3_length: 17; d_call: -; j_call: TRBJ2-1; cdr3_nt: TGTGCCAGCAGGACCTTCGTTGGGGGCGCTTTTCGTAATGAGCAGTTCTTC; cdr3_aa: CASRTFVGGAFRNEQFF
clone_size: -; v_call: TRBV5-5; cdr3_length: 16; d_call: TRBD1; j_call: TRBJ1-5; cdr3_nt: TGTGCCAGCAGCATAGTAGGACAGGGCGATAATCAGCCCCAGCATTTT; cdr3_aa: CASSIVGQGDNQPQHF
clone_size: -; v_call: TRBV6-5; cdr3_length: 15; d_call: -; j_call: TRBJ1-6; cdr3_nt: TGTGCCAGCAGTTCCAGGCCATTCGCTATTTCACCCCTCCACTTT; cdr3_aa: CASSSRPFAISPLHF
clone_size: -; v_call: TRBV4-3; cdr3_length: 15; d_call: -; j_call: TRBJ1-4; cdr3_nt: TGCGCCAGCAGCCAAGGAAGGACCCCTGCGGAAAAACTGTTTTTT; cdr3_aa: CASSQGRTPAEKLFF
clone_size: -; v_call: TRBV10-3; cdr3_length: 13; d_call: -; j_call: TRBJ1-2; cdr3_nt: TGTGCCATCAGTGAGTCTTTGGCTACCGGCTACACCTTC; cdr3_aa: CAISESLATGYTF
clone_size: -; v_call: TRBV27; cdr3_length: 17; d_call: -; j_call: TRBJ2-7; cdr3_nt: TGTGCCAGCAGTTTATTCGCGGGGAGAGGGGTCATTTACGAGCAGTACTTC; cdr3_aa: CASSLFAGRGVIYEQYF
clone_size: -; v_call: TRBV7-9; cdr3_length: 15; d_call: -; j_call: TRBJ1-4; cdr3_nt: TGTGCCAGCAGCGCGCCAGGGGACCCTAATGAAAAACTGTTTTTT; cdr3_aa: CASSAPGDPNEKLFF
clone_size: -; v_call: TRBV19; cdr3_length: 19; d_call: TRBD1; j_call: TRBJ1-5; cdr3_nt: TGTGCCAGCTATCAGAGAGCCGGGACAGGAATTTTGGGCGGTCAGCCCCAGCATTTT; cdr3_aa: CASYQRAGTGILGGQPQHF
clone_size: -; v_call: TRBV6-5; cdr3_length: 15; d_call: -; j_call: TRBJ1-3; cdr3_nt: TGTGCCAGCACAGAGTCAAATCGCTCTGGAAACACCATATATTTT; cdr3_aa: CASTESNRSGNTIYF
clone_size: once; v_call: TRBV7-2; cdr3_length: 14; d_call: -; j_call: TRBJ1-2; cdr3_nt: TGTGCCAGCAGTCAAACTACCGGGAACTATGGCTACACCTTC; cdr3_aa: CASSQTTGNYGYTF
clone_size: -; v_call: TRBV3-1/TRBV3-2; cdr3_length: 15; d_call: TRBD1; j_call: TRBJ1-2; cdr3_nt: TGTGCCAGCAGCCTGCGGGACAGCGGATATTATGGCTACACCTTC; cdr3_aa: CASSLRDSGYYGYTF
clone_size: once; v_call: TRBV27; cdr3_length: 15; d_call: -; j_call: TRBJ1-2; cdr3_nt: TGTGCCAGCAGTATAAATGGTGGGGGAAAGGGTGGCTACACCTTC; cdr3_aa: CASSINGGGKGGYTF
clone_size: -; v_call: TRBV10-3; cdr3_length: 15; d_call: TRBD1; j_call: TRBJ2-1; cdr3_nt: TGTGCCACCCTTCGACCGGGACAGGGGGCCAATGAGCAGTTCTTC; cdr3_aa: CATLRPGQGANEQFF
clone_size: -; v_call: TRBV19; cdr3_length: 17; d_call: TRBD1; j_call: TRBJ1-3; cdr3_nt: TGTGCCAGTAGTATCCGGGACAGCGGACTCTCTGGAAACACCATATATTTT; cdr3_aa: CASSIRDSGLSGNTIYF
clone_size: -; v_call: TRBV6-1; cdr3_length: 15; d_call: -; j_call: TRBJ2-3; cdr3_nt: TGTGCCAGCAGTGAACTACAGGTGATCACAGATACGCAGTATTTT; cdr3_aa: CASSELQVITDTQYF
clone_size: -; v_call: TRBV10-3; cdr3_length: 16; d_call: TRBD1; j_call: TRBJ2-7; cdr3_nt: TGTGCCATCAGTGTCTCCGGGACAGGACGTCCCTACGAGCAGTACTTC; cdr3_aa: CAISVSGTGRPYEQYF
clone_size: -; v_call: TRBV10-3; cdr3_length: 14; d_call: -; j_call: TRBJ1-6; cdr3_nt: TGTGCCATCAGTGAGGAAGTGGGGAATTCACCCCTCCACTTT; cdr3_aa: CAISEEVGNSPLHF
clone_size: -; v_call: TRBV27; cdr3_length: 14; d_call: -; j_call: TRBJ1-2; cdr3_nt: TGTGCCAGCAGTTTCTCGGGTTTTGGAGGCGGCTACACCTTC; cdr3_aa: CASSFSGFGGGYTF
clone_size: -; v_call: TRBV12-3/TRBV12-4; cdr3_length: 13; d_call: -; j_call: TRBJ1-1; cdr3_nt: TGTGCCAGCAGTTGGTACAGGGAGTATCGAGCTTTCTTT; cdr3_aa: CASSWYREYRAFF
clone_size: -; v_call: TRBV19; cdr3_length: 13; d_call: -; j_call: TRBJ1-1; cdr3_nt: TGTGCCAGTAGTATCAAGGTGAACACTGAAGCTTTCTTT; cdr3_aa: CASSIKVNTEAFF
clone_size: once; v_call: TRBV11-3; cdr3_length: 13; d_call: -; j_call: TRBJ1-1; cdr3_nt: TGTGCCAGCAGCACGACAGGGAACACTGAAGCTTTCTTT; cdr3_aa: CASSTTGNTEAFF
clone_size: -; v_call: TRBV28; cdr3_length: 16; d_call: -; j_call: TRBJ1-5; cdr3_nt: TGTGCCAGCAGCCCAGGACGGGGCCTTAGCAATCAGCCCCAGCATTTT; cdr3_aa: CASSPGRGLSNQPQHF
clone_size: -; v_call: TRBV6-5; cdr3_length: 14; d_call: -; j_call: TRBJ2-1; cdr3_nt: TGTGCCAGCAGTAAGGGACAAAATTACAATGAGCAGTTCTTC; cdr3_aa: CASSKGQNYNEQFF
clone_size: -; v_call: TRBV11-3; cdr3_length: 16; d_call: -; j_call: TRBJ2-5; cdr3_nt: TGTGCCAGCAGCCCAGGCATGTGGGGGGACCAAGAGACCCAGTACTTC; cdr3_aa: CASSPGMWGDQETQYF
clone_size: -; v_call: TRBV2; cdr3_length: 14; d_call: -; j_call: TRBJ1-2; cdr3_nt: TGTGCCAGCAGTCAAGCGGGGGAGGGGGATGGCTACACCTTC; cdr3_aa: CASSQAGEGDGYTF
clone_size: -; v_call: TRBV27; cdr3_length: 13; d_call: -; j_call: TRBJ1-1; cdr3_nt: TGTGCCAGCAGTTTTCAGAGCCTGACTGAAGCTTTCTTT; cdr3_aa: CASSFQSLTEAFF
clone_size: once; v_call: TRBV12-5; cdr3_length: 13; d_call: TRBD1; j_call: TRBJ1-2; cdr3_nt: TGTGCTAGTGGTTTCGGGACAGGGGATGGCTACACCTTC; cdr3_aa: CASGFGTGDGYTF
clone_size: -; v_call: TRBV18; cdr3_length: 12; d_call: -; j_call: TRBJ1-1; cdr3_nt: TGTGCCAGCTCACCAGCCGGGACAGAAGCTTTCTTT; cdr3_aa: CASSPAGTEAFF
clone_size: -; v_call: TRBV14; cdr3_length: 16; d_call: -; j_call: TRBJ1-3; cdr3_nt: TGTGCCAGCAGCCAAGTATTCAGGGGCTCTGGAAACACCATATATTTT; cdr3_aa: CASSQVFRGSGNTIYF
clone_size: -; v_call: TRBV25-1; cdr3_length: 12; d_call: -; j_call: TRBJ1-6; cdr3_nt: TGTGCCAGCACTAGGGGAAATTCACCCCTCCACTTT; cdr3_aa: CASTRGNSPLHF
clone_size: few; v_call: TRBV6-5; cdr3_length: 15; d_call: TRBD1; j_call: TRBJ1-2; cdr3_nt: TGTGCCAGCAGCCGCGAAACAGGGGGACCCGGGGGCTACACCTTC; cdr3_aa: CASSRETGGPGGYTF
clone_size: -; v_call: TRBV7-9; cdr3_length: 12; d_call: -; j_call: TRBJ2-3; cdr3_nt: TGTGCCAGCAGCTCGGGAGCCGATACGCAGTATTTT; cdr3_aa: CASSSGADTQYF
clone_size: -; v_call: TRBV29-1; cdr3_length: 11; d_call: -; j_call: TRBJ1-2; cdr3_nt: TGCAGCGTTGAGGGTAACTATGGCTACACCTTC; cdr3_aa: CSVEGNYGYTF
clone_size: -; v_call: TRBV2; cdr3_length: 17; d_call: TRBD1; j_call: TRBJ1-1; cdr3_nt: TGTGCCAGCAGTGAAGACCCTAGTGGACAGGGGGACACTGAAGCTTTCTTT; cdr3_aa: CASSEDPSGQGDTEAFF
clone_size: -; v_call: TRBV19; cdr3_length: 14; d_call: TRBD1; j_call: TRBJ2-5; cdr3_nt: TGTGCCAGTAGTCTCAGACAGGGCTTTCAGACCCAGTACTTC; cdr3_aa: CASSLRQGFQTQYF
clone_size: -; v_call: TRBV19; cdr3_length: 14; d_call: TRBD1; j_call: TRBJ1-5; cdr3_nt: TGTGCCAGCTGGGGACAGTATAGCAATCAGCCCCAGCATTTT; cdr3_aa: CASWGQYSNQPQHF
clone_size: -; v_call: TRBV5-6; cdr3_length: 15; d_call: -; j_call: TRBJ2-7; cdr3_nt: TGTGCCAGCAGCTTCAGGCAGGGGCTCGGTCGGGAGCAGTACTTC; cdr3_aa: CASSFRQGLGREQYF
clone_size: -; v_call: TRBV18; cdr3_length: 16; d_call: TRBD1; j_call: TRBJ2-7; cdr3_nt: TGTGCCAGCTCACCGATCCCACCGGGACAGATTTACGAGCAGTACTTC; cdr3_aa: CASSPIPPGQIYEQYF
clone_size: -; v_call: TRBV19; cdr3_length: 14; d_call: -; j_call: TRBJ1-2; cdr3_nt: TGTGCCAGTAGTATACAAGGAGGCCCCTATGGCTACACCTTC; cdr3_aa: CASSIQGGPYGYTF
clone_size: -; v_call: TRBV10-3; cdr3_length: 13; d_call: -; j_call: TRBJ1-2; cdr3_nt: TGTGCCATCAGTGAGGCAGGGGACTATGGCTACACCTTC; cdr3_aa: CAISEAGDYGYTF
clone_size: once; v_call: TRBV6-1; cdr3_length: 15; d_call: -; j_call: TRBJ1-1; cdr3_nt: TGTGCCAGCAGTGAAGGAACACTATCGGAGGGGCGGGCTTTCTTT; cdr3_aa: CASSEGTLSEGRAFF
clone_size: -; v_call: TRBV10-2; cdr3_length: 11; d_call: -; j_call: TRBJ1-6; cdr3_nt: TGCGCCAGCAGTGATGGTTCACCCCTCCACTTT; cdr3_aa: CASSDGSPLHF
clone_size: once; v_call: TRBV7-6; cdr3_length: 13; d_call: -; j_call: TRBJ2-7; cdr3_nt: TGTGCCAGCAGCTTAGCAAACCGGGAAGAGCAGTACTTC; cdr3_aa: CASSLANREEQYF
clone_size: -; v_call: TRBV4-3; cdr3_length: 13; d_call: -; j_call: TRBJ1-4; cdr3_nt: TGCGCCAGCAGCCGAGCCTTCAATGAAAAACTGTTTTTT; cdr3_aa: CASSRAFNEKLFF
clone_size: once; v_call: TRBV15; cdr3_length: 17; d_call: TRBD1; j_call: TRBJ2-1; cdr3_nt: TGTGCCACCAGCAGTTCTAAACAGGGGCAGACCTACAATGAGCAGTTCTTC; cdr3_aa: CATSSSKQGQTYNEQFF
clone_size: -; v_call: TRBV27; cdr3_length: 16; d_call: -; j_call: TRBJ1-1; cdr3_nt: TGTGCCAGCAGTTTATTAGGGTCAGTCGGAAACACTGAAGCTTTCTTT; cdr3_aa: CASSLLGSVGNTEAFF